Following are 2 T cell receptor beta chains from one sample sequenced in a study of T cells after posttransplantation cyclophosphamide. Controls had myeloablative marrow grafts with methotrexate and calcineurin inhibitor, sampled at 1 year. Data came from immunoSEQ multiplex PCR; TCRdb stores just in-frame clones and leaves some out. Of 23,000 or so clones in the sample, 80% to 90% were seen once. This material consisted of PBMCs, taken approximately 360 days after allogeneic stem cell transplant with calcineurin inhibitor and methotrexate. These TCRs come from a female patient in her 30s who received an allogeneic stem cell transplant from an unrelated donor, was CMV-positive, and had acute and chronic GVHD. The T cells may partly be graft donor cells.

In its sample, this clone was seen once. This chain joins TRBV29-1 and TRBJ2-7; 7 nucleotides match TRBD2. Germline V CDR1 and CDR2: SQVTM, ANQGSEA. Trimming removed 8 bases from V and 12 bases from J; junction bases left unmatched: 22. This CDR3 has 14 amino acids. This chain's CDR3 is CSFSPTGRAGARYF. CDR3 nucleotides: TGCAGCTTCTCTCCAACGGGGAGGGCCGGAGCGCGGTACTTC.

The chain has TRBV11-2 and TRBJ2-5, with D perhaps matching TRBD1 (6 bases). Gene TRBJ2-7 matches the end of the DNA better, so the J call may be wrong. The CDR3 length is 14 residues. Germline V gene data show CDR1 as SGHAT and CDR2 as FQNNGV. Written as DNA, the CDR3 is TGTGCCAGCGATTCGCCAGGGGTTCGAAACGAGCAGTACTTC. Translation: CASDSPGVRNEQYF.